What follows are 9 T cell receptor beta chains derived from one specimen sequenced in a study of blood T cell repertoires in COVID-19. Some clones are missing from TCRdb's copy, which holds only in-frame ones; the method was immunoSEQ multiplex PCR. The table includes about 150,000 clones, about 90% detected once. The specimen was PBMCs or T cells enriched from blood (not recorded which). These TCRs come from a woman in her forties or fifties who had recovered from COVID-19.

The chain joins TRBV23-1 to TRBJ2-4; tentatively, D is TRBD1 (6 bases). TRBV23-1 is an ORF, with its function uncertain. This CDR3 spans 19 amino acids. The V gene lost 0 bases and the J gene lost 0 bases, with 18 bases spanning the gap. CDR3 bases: TGCGCCAGCAGTCAATCCCCGGGACACCCCTTCCAAGCCAAAAACATTCAGTACTTC. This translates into CASSQSPGHPFQAKNIQYF.

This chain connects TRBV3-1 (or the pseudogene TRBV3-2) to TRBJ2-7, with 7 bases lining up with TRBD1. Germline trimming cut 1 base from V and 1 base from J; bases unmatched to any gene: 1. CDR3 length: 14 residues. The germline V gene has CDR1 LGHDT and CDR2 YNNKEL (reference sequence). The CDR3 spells CASSQGTGSYEQYF. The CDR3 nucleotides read TGTGCCAGCAGCCAAGGGACAGGTTCCTACGAGCAGTACTTC.

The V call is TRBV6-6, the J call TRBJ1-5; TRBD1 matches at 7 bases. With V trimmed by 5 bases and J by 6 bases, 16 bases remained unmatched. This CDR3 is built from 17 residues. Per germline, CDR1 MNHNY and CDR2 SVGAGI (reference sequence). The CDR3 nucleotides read TGTGCCAGCAGTCCACAACCCCCGACAGGGAGAAGTCAGCCCCAGCATTTT. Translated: CASSPQPPTGRSQPQHF.

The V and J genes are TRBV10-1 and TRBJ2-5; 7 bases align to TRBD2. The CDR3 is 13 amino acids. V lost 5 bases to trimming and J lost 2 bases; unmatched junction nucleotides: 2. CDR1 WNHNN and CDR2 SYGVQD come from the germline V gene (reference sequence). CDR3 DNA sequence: TGCGCCAGCAGTCGAGCGGGACAAGAGACCCAGTACTTC. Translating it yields CASSRAGQETQYF.

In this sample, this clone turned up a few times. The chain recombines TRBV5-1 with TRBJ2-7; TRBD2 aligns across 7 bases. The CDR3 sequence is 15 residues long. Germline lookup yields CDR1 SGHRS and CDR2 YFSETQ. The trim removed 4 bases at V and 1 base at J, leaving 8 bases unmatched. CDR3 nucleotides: TGCGCCAGCAGCCCGCAAGGAGCGGGGTCCTACGAGCAGTACTTC. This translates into CASSPQGAGSYEQYF.

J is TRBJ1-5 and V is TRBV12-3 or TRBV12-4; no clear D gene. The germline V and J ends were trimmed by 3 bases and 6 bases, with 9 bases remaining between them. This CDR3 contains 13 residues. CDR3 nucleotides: TGTGCCAGCAGTTTGTTCCCGGGTCAGCCCCAGCATTTT. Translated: CASSLFPGQPQHF.

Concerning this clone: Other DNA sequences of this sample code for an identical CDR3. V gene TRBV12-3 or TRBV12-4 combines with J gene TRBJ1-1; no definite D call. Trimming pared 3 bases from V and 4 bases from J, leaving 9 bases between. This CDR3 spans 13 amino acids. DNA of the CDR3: TGTGCCAGCAGTTTTGCAGGAGGCACTGAAGCTTTCTTT. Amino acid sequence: CASSFAGGTEAFF.

CDR3 DNA sequence: TGCGCCAGCAGCCCCCGGGGGAGCGAGTCCCCTGATACGCAGTATTTT. Amino acid sequence: CASSPRGSESPDTQYF. This chain connects TRBV5-1 to TRBJ2-3, with D perhaps TRBD2 (6 bases). Trimming stripped 4 bases from V and 6 bases from J, with 21 bases between. The CDR3 is 16 residues long. Germline V gene data show CDR1 as SGHRS and CDR2 as YFSETQ.

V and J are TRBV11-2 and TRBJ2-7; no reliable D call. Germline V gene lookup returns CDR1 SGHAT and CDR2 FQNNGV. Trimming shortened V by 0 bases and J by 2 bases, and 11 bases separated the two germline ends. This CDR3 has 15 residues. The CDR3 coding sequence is TGTGCCAGCAGCTTAGATTCGGGTAGAACCTACGAGCAGTACTTC. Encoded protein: CASSLDSGRTYEQYF. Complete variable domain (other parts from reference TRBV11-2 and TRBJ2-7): EAGVAQSPRYKIIEKRQSVAFWCNPISGHATLYWYQQILGQGPKLLIQFQNNGVVDDSQLPKDRFSAERLKGVDSTLKIQPAKLEDSAVYLCASSLDSGRTYEQYFGPGTRLTVT.